This T cell receptor beta chain is from a study of T cell responses to AZD1222 COVID-19 vaccine. The repertoire was sequenced with immunoSEQ multiplex PCR; TCRdb's copy has only in-frame clones and lacks some. The table records 140,000 to 150,000 clones, around 93% of them present only once. The CDR3 covers 14 residues. CDR1 is SGHTS, CDR2 YDEGEE, per germline. Between the trimmed V and J ends, which lost 3 bases and 2 bases, there was a span of 9 bases. Study results and caveats: There were mostly white British donors and more females than males, and clonal diversity was possibly underestimated. Unmutated variant regions are reportedly targeted by nearly half of spike-specific TCRs.

About this clone: As yet, its antigen is unknown.

The V call is TRBV5-8, the J call TRBJ1-5; a possible D gene is TRBD1 (5 bases). Sequenced here: peripheral blood, sampled 28 days after the second AZD1222 dose. The receptor was derived from an adult who received the AZD1222 COVID-19 vaccine. CDR3 DNA sequence: TGTGCCAGCAGCTCCAGGGTGGGCAATCAGCCCCAGCATTTT. Translating it yields CASSSRVGNQPQHF.